This T cell receptor (beta chain) was obtained from a study of human T cells and chemical hapten exposure. Specified time point: patch test 2, 6 weeks after DPC sensitization. Stated treatment: therapeutic diphenylcyclopropenone sensitization with weekly scalp DPC. Blood draws preceded each patch test application. Unique molecular identifiers were affixed to discrete cDNA molecules within the library. Each CDR3 protein gets one entry after TCRdb re-called the RACE reads with MiXCR. The sample holds approximately 69,000 distinct CDR3 sequences, about 9.3% seen once. The study's findings and limits: Counts of TCRs above 1 in 1000 frequency stayed unchanged with DPC sensitization. Alopecia in all donors means immunity may differ from healthy individuals.

This clonotype turned up a few times. Its matching antigen is unknown. The CDR3 is 18 residues long. The sample here was whole blood, taken in connection with sensitization to the hapten diphenylcyclopropenone (DPC). The chain has TRBV21-1 and TRBJ2-1; the table gives TRBD1 as D, unverified against the DNA. TRBV21-1 is a pseudogene segment. This TCR was recovered from a woman aged 45 to 65 with alopecia areata. Some clones in this sample may be carry-over from other donors' samples. CDR3 residues: CASSKAVGENDSYNEQFF. CDR3 sequence (DNA): TGTGCCAGCAGCAAAGCTGTGGGGGAAAACGACTCCTACAATGAGCAGTTCTTC.